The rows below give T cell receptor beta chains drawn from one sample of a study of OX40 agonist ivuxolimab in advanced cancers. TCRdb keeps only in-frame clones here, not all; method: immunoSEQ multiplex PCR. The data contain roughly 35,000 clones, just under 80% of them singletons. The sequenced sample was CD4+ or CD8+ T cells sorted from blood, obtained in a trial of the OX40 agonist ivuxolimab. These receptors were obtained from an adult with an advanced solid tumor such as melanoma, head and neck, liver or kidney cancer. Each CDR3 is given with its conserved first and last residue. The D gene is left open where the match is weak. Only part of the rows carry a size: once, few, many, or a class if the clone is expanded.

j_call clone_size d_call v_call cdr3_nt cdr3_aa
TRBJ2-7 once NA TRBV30 TGTGCCTGGACCCAGAGGCACTACTACGAGCAGTACTTC CAWTQRHYYEQYF
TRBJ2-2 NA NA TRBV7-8 TGTGCCAGCAGCTTTTTGGCCCCGGGTGGCGCAGGTACCGGGGAGCTGTTTTTT CASSFLAPGGAGTGELFF
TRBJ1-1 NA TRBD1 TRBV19 TGTGCCAGTAGTATCGGGCGGACAGGGGGAGAAGCTTTCTTT CASSIGRTGGEAFF
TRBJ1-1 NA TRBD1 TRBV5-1 TGCGCCAGCAGCATGCAGGGGGCGAACACTGAAGCTTTCTTT CASSMQGANTEAFF
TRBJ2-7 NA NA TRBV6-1 TGTGCCAGCAGAGGGGGGGCTAGATACGAGCAGTACTTC CASRGGARYEQYF
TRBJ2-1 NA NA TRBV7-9 TGTGCCAGCAGCCGACAATATCGGCAGTTCTTC CASSRQYRQFF
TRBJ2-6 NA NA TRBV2 TGTGCCAGCAGTGAAGGGCCTGGGGCCAACGTCCTGACTTTC CASSEGPGANVLTF
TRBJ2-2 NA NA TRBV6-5 TGTGCCAGCAGCGACCCGGGACACCCTCCCGGGGAGCTGTTTTTT CASSDPGHPPGELFF
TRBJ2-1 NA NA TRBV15 TGTGCCACCAGCAGAGCTTGGAGCTCCTACAATGAGCAGTTCTTC CATSRAWSSYNEQFF
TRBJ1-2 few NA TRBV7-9 TGTGCCAGCAGCAGGACCGAATACGGCTACACCTTC CASSRTEYGYTF
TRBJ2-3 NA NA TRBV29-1 TGCAGCGTGGGAACGGTCGGCCTTGGGGATACGCAGTATTTT CSVGTVGLGDTQYF
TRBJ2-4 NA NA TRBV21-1 TGTGCCAGCGGTATCCTTCACAGGGAGATAGCCAAAAACATTCAGTACTTC CASGILHREIAKNIQYF
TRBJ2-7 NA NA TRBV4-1 TGCGCCAGCAGCCAAGCGTGGGTAGAGAGCTACGAGCAGTACTTC CASSQAWVESYEQYF
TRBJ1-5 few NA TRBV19 TGTGCCAGTAGTCCCCTGAGCGGACAGCCCCAGCATTTT CASSPLSGQPQHF
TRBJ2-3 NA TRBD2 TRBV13 TGTGCCAGCAGCTTAAGGACTAGCGGGAGTGGGACAGATACGCAGTATTTT CASSLRTSGSGTDTQYF
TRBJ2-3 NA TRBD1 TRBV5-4 TGTGCCAGCAGCTCGGACAGGAGAAGCACAGATACGCAGTATTTT CASSSDRRSTDTQYF
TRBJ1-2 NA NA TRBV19 TGTGCCAGTAGAAAGGGAATAGCTAACTATGGCTACACCTTC CASRKGIANYGYTF
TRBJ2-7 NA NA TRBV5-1 TGCGCCAGCAGCTCCTTGCCCCGGGGAGGCTCCTACGAGCAGTACTTC CASSSLPRGGSYEQYF
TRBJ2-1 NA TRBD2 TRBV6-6 TGTGCCAGTCTTAGCGGGGACTCCTACAATGAGCAGTTCTTC CASLSGDSYNEQFF
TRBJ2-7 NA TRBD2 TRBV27 TGTGCCAGCAGTCCCGCCCCAGGGCGGGGGAGGCCTGGGAACGAGCAGTACTTC CASSPAPGRGRPGNEQYF
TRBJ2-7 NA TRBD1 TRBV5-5 TGTGCCAGCAGCTTGGCCGGGACAGGGGCCCCCTACGAGCAGTACTTC CASSLAGTGAPYEQYF
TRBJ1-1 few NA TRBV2 TGTGCCAGCAGTGAAGGGGAGAACACTGAAGCTTTCTTT CASSEGENTEAFF
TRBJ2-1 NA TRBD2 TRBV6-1 TGTGCCACCCGGGAGGGCCTTTACAATGAGCAGTTCTTC CATREGLYNEQFF
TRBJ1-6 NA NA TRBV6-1 TGTGCCAGCAGTGACGGGAGGGCGTTGTCTTCACCCCTCCACTTT CASSDGRALSSPLHF
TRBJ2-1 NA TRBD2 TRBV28 TGTGCCAGCAGTGAAGGACTAGCGGGGGATGAGCAGTTCTTC CASSEGLAGDEQFF
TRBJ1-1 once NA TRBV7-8 TGTGCCAGCAGCCGGGGAGTGAACACTGAAGCTTTCTTT CASSRGVNTEAFF
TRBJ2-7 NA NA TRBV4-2 TGTGCCAGCAGCCGAACGGGGACAGCGGGCGAGCAGTACTTC CASSRTGTAGEQYF
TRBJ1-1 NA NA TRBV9 TGTGCCAGCAGCGCACAGACAGGTATGAACACTGAAGCTTTCTTT CASSAQTGMNTEAFF
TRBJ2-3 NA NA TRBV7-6 TGTGCCAGCAGCTTGGCCTTGGCAGATACGCAGTATTTT CASSLALADTQYF
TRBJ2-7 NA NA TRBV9 TGTGCCAGCAGCCCTAAGGGAGGGGGAAATTACGAGCAGTACTTC CASSPKGGGNYEQYF
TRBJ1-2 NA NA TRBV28 TGTGCCAGCAGTTTGGACAGATTCCTAGCTAACTATGGCTACACCTTC CASSLDRFLANYGYTF
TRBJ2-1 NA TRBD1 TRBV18 TGTGCCAGCTCACCACCGTTAGGACAGGGGAAGGTTGAACAGTTCTTC CASSPPLGQGKVEQFF
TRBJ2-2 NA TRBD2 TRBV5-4 TGTGCCAGCAGCTTGCGGAGCGGGGGGGCCGGGCACCGGGGAGCTGTTTTT CASSLRSGGAGHRGAVF
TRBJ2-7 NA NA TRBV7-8 TGTGCCAGCAGCCCCCTCGGCAGTCCCTACGAGCAGTACTTC CASSPLGSPYEQYF
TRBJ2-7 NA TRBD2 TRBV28 TGTGCCAGCATAACTAGCGGGTTATCCTACGAGCAGTACTTC CASITSGLSYEQYF
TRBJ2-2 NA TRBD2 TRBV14 TGTGCCAGCAGCCACAGACGGGGTAGCGGGGGCCCTCTTAACACCGGGGAGCTGTTTTTT CASSHRRGSGGPLNTGELFF
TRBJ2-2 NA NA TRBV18 TGTGCCAGCTCGCCCGGTAGGATACCGAACACCGGGGAGCTGTTTTTT CASSPGRIPNTGELFF
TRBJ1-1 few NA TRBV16 TGTGCCAGCAGCCAATGGCTGAACACTGAAGCTTTCTTT CASSQWLNTEAFF
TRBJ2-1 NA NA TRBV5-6 TGTGCCAGCAGCATTGACGGTGGTTCCTACAATGAGCAGTTCTTC CASSIDGGSYNEQFF
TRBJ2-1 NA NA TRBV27 TGTGCCAGCAGTTTAGTCTTACGGTGGACAGTGAATGAGCAGTTCTTC CASSLVLRWTVNEQFF
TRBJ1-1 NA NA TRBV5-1 TGCGCCAGCAGCTTGAGGACGGGGGGGGGCACTGAAGCTTTCTTT CASSLRTGGGTEAFF
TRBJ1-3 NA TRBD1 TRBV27 TGTGCCAGCAGCCTGGGACAGGGGGCTGGAAACACCATATATTTT CASSLGQGAGNTIYF
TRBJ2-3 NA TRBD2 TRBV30 TGTGCCTGGAGTGTGGGCGGCGGGGGAGATACGCAGTATTTT CAWSVGGGGDTQYF
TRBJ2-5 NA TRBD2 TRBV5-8 TGTGCCAGCAACTTGGGGACTAGCGGGATGAGGCGGGAGACCCAGTACTTC CASNLGTSGMRRETQYF
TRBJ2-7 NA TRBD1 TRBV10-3 TGTGCCATCAGTGAAGCCACAGGGGGCTACGAGCAGTACTTC CAISEATGGYEQYF
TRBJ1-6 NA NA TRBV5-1 TGCGCCAGCAGGACCGGACAAGACGGATCACCCCTCCACTTT CASRTGQDGSPLHF
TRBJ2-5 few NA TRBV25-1 TGTGCCAGCAGTGAATTCAAGGGTGGGGAGACCCAGTACTTC CASSEFKGGETQYF
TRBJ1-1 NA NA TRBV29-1 TGCAGCGCCCCGACCGGCACTGAAGCTTTCTTT CSAPTGTEAFF
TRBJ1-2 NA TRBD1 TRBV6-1 TGTGCCAGCAGTGAACAGGGGGCTCTTGGCTACACCTTC CASSEQGALGYTF
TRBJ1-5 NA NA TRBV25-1 TGTGCCAGCAGTGATGCGGGTACGAGCAATCAGCCCCAGCATTTT CASSDAGTSNQPQHF
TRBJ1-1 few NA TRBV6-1 TGTGCCAGCAGGGGGTGGAGGGGCGGAACTGAAGCTTTCTTT CASRGWRGGTEAFF
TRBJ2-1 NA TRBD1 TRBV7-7 TGTGCTAGCAGCGCCAGACAGGGGACGAACAATGAGCAGTTCTTC CASSARQGTNNEQFF
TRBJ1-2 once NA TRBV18 TGTGCCAGCTCACCCGACAGCTATGGCTACACCTTC CASSPDSYGYTF
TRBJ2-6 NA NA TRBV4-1 TGCGCCAGCAGCCAAGAGCGGGGTAGGGGGGCCAACGTCCTGACTTTC CASSQERGRGANVLTF
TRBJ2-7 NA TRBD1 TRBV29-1 TGCAGCGTGGGGACAGGGGGCGCCCCCAACGAGCAGTACTTC CSVGTGGAPNEQYF
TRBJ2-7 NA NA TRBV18 TGTGCCAGCTCACCAAGCGGTACGGAGGCCTACGAGCAGTACTTC CASSPSGTEAYEQYF
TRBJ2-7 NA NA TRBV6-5 TGTGCCAGCAGTTATCGCCCTGAGCGCGAGCAGTACTTC CASSYRPEREQYF
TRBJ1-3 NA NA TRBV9 TGTGCCAGCAGCGTAGGGCCGGGCCTCTCTGGAAACACCATATATTTT CASSVGPGLSGNTIYF
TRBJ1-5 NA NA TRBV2 TGTGCCAGCTCCCGGGGGGGAAATCAGCCCCAGCATTTT CASSRGGNQPQHF
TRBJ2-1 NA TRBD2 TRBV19 TGTGCCAGTAGTATAGGAGGGAGACTAGCGGGAGGAAGGAATGAGCAGTTCTTC CASSIGGRLAGGRNEQFF